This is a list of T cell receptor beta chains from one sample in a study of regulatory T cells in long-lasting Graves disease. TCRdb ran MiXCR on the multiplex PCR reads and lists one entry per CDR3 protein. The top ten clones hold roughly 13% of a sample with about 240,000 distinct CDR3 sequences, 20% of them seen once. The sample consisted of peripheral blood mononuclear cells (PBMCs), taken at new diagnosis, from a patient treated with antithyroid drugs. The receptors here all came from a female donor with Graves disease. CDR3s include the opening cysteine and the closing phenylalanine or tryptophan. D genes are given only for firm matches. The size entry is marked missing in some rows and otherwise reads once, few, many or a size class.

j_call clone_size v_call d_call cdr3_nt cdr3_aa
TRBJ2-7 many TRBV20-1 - TGCAGTGCTCAGTCGTTGGCAGGGGGAGGCCACGAGCAGTACTTC CSAQSLAGGGHEQYF
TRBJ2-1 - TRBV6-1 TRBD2 TGTGCCTGCAGTGACCTAGGGCAGCGGGGTTACAATGAGCAGTTCTTC CACSDLGQRGYNEQFF
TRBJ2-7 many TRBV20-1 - TGCAGTGCTAGAGATCGGACCCGCGGTCCTTCCTACGAGCAGTACTTC CSARDRTRGPSYEQYF
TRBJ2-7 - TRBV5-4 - TGTGCCAGCAGTAGGGGTTTCGCCGGCGAGCAGTACTTC CASSRGFAGEQYF
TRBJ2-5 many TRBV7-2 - TGTGCCAGCAGCCCCCACCTTGGGGAGACCCAGTACTTC CASSPHLGETQYF
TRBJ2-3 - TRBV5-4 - TGTGCCAGCAGCCCGGAGGTTACCGGGGGAGGCACAGATACGCAGTATTTT CASSPEVTGGGTDTQYF
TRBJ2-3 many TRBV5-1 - TGCGCCAGCAGCTACACGGGAGTGCCTAGTCCGGATACGCAGTATTTT CASSYTGVPSPDTQYF
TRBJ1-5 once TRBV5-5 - TGTGCCAGCAGCCCGTGGTTAAAGCCCCAGCATTTT CASSPWLKPQHF
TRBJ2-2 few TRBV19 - TGTGCCAGTAATACAGACGGACGGACCGGGGAGCTGTTTTTT CASNTDGRTGELFF
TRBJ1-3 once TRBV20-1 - TGCAGTGCTAGAGGCGAGGCCCCGGGAGACTCTGGAAACACCATATATTTT CSARGEAPGDSGNTIYF
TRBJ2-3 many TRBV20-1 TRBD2 TGCAGTGCTAGAGTTGCTAGCGGGCCCGGGGATACGCAGTATTTT CSARVASGPGDTQYF
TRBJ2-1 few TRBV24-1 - TGTGCCACCAGTGATAGGGGGGCGGCGGGAAGTCTGTATGAGCAGTTCTTC CATSDRGAAGSLYEQFF
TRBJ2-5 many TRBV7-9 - TGTGCCAGCAGCTTACCCGGAGACAGGGAGGTCCAAGAGACCCAGTACTTC CASSLPGDREVQETQYF
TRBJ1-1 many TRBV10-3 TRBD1 TGTGCCATCAGTGAGTCTGTACAGGGGGTGAAGAGTGAAGCTTTCTTT CAISESVQGVKSEAFF
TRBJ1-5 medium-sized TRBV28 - TGTGCCAGCAGTTTCCCCGGGACGTATCAGCCCCAGCATTTT CASSFPGTYQPQHF
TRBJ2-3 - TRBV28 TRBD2 TGTGCCAGCAGTCTGGGACTAGCGGGAGATGGCACAGATACGCAGTATTTT CASSLGLAGDGTDTQYF
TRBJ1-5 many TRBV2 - TGTGCCAGCAGTGAAGGGTTGGGCGCCAATCAGCCCCAGCATTTT CASSEGLGANQPQHF
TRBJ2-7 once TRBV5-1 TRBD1 TGCGCCAGCAGCTTATTCGGACAGGGGAGCTCCTACGAGCAGTACTTC CASSLFGQGSSYEQYF
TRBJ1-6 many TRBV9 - TGTGCCAGCAGCGTACAGGGAACACATTCACCCCTCCACTTT CASSVQGTHSPLHF
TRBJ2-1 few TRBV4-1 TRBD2 TGCGCCAGCAGCCAACCCGGGACTAGCGGGGTAGAGCAGTTCTTC CASSQPGTSGVEQFF
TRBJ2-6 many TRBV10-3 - TGTGCCATCAGTGAGTTTAGGGAAGGGGCCAACGTCCTGACTTTC CAISEFREGANVLTF
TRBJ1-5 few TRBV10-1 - TGCGCCAGCAGTCCGGGTGGGCAGCCCCAGCATTTT CASSPGGQPQHF
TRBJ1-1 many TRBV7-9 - TGTGCCAGCAGCTCCACAGGGTGGGACACTGAAGCTTTCTTT CASSSTGWDTEAFF
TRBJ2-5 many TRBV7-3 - TGTGCCAGCAGCTTAGGGGCGGGGATCCAAGAGACCCAGTACTTC CASSLGAGIQETQYF
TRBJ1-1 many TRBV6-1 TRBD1 TGTGCCAGCAGGGGACAGATGAACACTGAAGCTTTCTTT CASRGQMNTEAFF
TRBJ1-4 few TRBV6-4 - TGTGCCAACCGCCGCAGTGCTAATGAAAAACTGTTTTTT CANRRSANEKLFF
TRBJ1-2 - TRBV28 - TGTGCCAGCAGTTTATTATCGCCTTACGGCTACACCTTC CASSLLSPYGYTF
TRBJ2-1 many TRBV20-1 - TGCAGTGCTAGAGCGAGGTTCTCCTACAATGAGCAGTTCTTC CSARARFSYNEQFF
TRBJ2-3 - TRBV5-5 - TGTGCCAGCAGCAGGGACCGTCAGGCAGATACGCAGTATTTT CASSRDRQADTQYF
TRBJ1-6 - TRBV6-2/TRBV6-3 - TGTGCCAGCACCAGGGACGGCATTAATTCACCCCTCCACTTT CASTRDGINSPLHF
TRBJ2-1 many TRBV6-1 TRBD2 TGTGCCAGTACACTAGCGGTAGGTTATGAGCAGTTCTTC CASTLAVGYEQFF
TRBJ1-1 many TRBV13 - TGTGCCAGCAGCTACGACATGAACACTGAAGCTTTCTTT CASSYDMNTEAFF
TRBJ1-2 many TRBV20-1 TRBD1 TGCAGTGCTAGTGGGGACAGGGTTCTCGGCTACACCTTC CSASGDRVLGYTF
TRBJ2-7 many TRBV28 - TGTGCCAGCGGAGAGGGGGGCGAGCAGTACTTC CASGEGGEQYF
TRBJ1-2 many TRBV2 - TGTGCCAGCAGTGAAGCGCTTCGTGGCTACACCTTC CASSEALRGYTF
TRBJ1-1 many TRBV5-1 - TGCGCCAGCAGACCTGGGACCATAAACACTGAAGCTTTCTTT CASRPGTINTEAFF
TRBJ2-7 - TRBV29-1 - TGCAGCGCCATCGTGACAGGCTCCTACGAGCAGTGCTTC CSAIVTGSYEQCF